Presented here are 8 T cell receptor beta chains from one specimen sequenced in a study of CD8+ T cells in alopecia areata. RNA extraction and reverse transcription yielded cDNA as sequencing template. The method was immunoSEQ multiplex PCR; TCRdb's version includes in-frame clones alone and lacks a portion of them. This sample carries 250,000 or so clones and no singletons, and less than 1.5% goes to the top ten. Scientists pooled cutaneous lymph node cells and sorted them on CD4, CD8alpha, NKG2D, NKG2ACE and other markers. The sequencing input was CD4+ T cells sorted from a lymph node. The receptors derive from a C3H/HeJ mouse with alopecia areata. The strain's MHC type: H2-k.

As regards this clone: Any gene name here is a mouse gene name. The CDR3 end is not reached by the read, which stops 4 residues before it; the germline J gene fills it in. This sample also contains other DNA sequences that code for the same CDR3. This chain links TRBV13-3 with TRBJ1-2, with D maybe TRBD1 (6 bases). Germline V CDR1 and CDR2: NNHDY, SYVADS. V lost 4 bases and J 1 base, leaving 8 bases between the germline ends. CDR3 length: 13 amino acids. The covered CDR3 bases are TGTGCCAGCAGTCTGACAGGAAACTCC. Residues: CASSLTGNS. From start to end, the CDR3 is CASSLTGNSDYTF.

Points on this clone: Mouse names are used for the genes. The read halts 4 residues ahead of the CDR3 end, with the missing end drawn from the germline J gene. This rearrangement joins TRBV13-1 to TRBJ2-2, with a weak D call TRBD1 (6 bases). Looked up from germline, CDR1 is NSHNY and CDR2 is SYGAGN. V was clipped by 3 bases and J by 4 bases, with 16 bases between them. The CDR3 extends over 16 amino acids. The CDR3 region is CASSASDRIPTGQLYF. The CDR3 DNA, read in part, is TGTGCCAGCAGTGCCTCCGACAGGATCCCCACCGGG.

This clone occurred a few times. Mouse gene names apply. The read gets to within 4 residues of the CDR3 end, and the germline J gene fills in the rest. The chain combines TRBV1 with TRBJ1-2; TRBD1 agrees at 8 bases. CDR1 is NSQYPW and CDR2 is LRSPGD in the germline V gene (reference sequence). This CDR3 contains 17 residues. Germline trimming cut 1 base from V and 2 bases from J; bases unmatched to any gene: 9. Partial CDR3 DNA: TGCACCTGCAGTGCAGGGACAGGGCCCCACCTCAACTCC. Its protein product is CTCSAGTGPHLNS. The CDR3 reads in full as CTCSAGTGPHLNSDYTF.

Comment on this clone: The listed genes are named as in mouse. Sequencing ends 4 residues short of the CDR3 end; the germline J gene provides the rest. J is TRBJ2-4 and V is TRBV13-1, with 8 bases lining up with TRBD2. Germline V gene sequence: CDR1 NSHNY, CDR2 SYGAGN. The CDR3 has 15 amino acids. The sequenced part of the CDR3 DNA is TGTGCCAGCAGTGATGCTCTGGGGGGACCAAAC. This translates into CASSDALGGPN. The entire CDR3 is CASSDALGGPNTLYF.

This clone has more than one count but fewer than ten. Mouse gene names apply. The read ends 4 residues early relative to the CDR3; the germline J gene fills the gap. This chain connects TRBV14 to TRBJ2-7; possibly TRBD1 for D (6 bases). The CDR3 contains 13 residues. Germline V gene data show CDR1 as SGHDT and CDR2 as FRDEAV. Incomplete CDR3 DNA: TGTGCCAGCAGTTTCCACGGACAGTAT. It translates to CASSFHGQY. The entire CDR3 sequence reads CASSFHGQYEQYF.

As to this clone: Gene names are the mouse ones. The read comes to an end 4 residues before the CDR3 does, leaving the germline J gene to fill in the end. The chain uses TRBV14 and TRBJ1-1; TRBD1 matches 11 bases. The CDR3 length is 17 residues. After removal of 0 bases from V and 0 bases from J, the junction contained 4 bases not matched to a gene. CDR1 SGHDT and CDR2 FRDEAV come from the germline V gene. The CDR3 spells CASSFSGQGASNTEVFF. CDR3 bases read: TGTGCCAGCAGTTTCTCTGGACAGGGGGCCTCAAACACA.

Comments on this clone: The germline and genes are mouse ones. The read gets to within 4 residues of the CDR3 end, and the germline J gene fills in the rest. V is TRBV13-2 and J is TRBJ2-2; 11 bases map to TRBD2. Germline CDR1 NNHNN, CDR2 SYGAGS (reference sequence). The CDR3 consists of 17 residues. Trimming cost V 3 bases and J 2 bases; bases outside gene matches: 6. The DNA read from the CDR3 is TGTGCCAGCGGTGCCGTGACTGGGGGGGGGAACACCGGG. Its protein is CASGAVTGGGNTG. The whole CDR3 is CASGAVTGGGNTGQLYF.

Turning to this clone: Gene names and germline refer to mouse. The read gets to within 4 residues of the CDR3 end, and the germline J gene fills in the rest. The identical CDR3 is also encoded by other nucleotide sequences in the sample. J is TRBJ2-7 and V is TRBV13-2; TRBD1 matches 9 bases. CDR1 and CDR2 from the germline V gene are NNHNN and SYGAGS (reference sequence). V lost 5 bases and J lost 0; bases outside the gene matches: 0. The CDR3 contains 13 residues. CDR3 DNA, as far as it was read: TGTGCCAGCGGGACAGGGGGCTCCTAT. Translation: CASGTGGSY. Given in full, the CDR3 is CASGTGGSYEQYF.